The next 30 T cell receptor beta chains were all read from a single sample in a study of neurological immune-mediated disorders (dated by TCRdb to between 2019 and 2020). The library was produced with 5' RACE. The data were produced on an Illumina HiSeq 2500. The raw public data were reprocessed by TCRdb itself: fastp quality trimming at Q25, MiXCR clonotype calling, in-frame beta chains only. Identical CDR3 protein sequences are pooled into one entry, listed with their most common genes and DNA. Recorded for this sample are some 30,000 distinct CDR3 sequences; around 17% of them occurred a single time. 4.5% to 5% of the sample lies in the top ten. The time point label of this sample denotes: technical triplicate 3. The source material was CD4+ T cells from blood. Receptors originate from a female donor with HTLV-1-associated myelopathy (HAM/TSP).

This clonotype was counted at least ten times. V and J are TRBV24-1 and TRBJ1-4; tentatively, D is TRBD1 (6 bases). From germline, CDR1 is KGHDR and CDR2 SFDVKD. Trimming cost V 4 bases and J 5 bases, with 10 bases left between them. The CDR3 consists of 14 residues. This CDR3 reads CATSEQGRNEKLFF. For the CDR3, the DNA is TGTGCCACCAGTGAACAGGGACGAAATGAAAAACTGTTTTTT.

This clonotype was seen repeatedly, ten times or more. This rearrangement joins TRBV20-1 to TRBJ2-7; TRBD2 matches at 7 bases. Germline-derived CDR1 and CDR2 are DFQATT and SNEGSKA (reference sequence). V trimming: 3 bases; J trimming: 6 bases; junction bases outside the gene matches: 8. The CDR3 loop spans 13 amino acids. CDR3 coding DNA: TGCAGTGCTAGGGCGGGAGCCCGGGGCGAGCAGTACTTC. Amino acids: CSARAGARGEQYF.

This clonotype was detected many times. This chain links TRBV7-2 with TRBJ2-3; 8 positions agree with TRBD1. V shed 4 bases and J 2 bases; nucleotides not matched to a gene: 14. The CDR3 has 18 amino acids. The germline gives CDR1 SGHTA, CDR2 FQGNSA. This chain's CDR3 is CASSSLRGQGAYTDTQYF. The CDR3 coding sequence is TGTGCCAGCAGCTCACTTCGTGGGCAGGGGGCCTACACAGATACGCAGTATTTT.

The chain employs TRBV4-1 and TRBJ2-7; 9 bases agree with TRBD2. CDR3 length: 19 residues. CDR1 MGHRA and CDR2 YSYEKL come from the germline V gene. The V segment lost 0 bases and the J segment 4 bases; nucleotides outside the gene matches: 16. CDR3 sequence reads: CASSQDKGGLAGKIYEQYF. The CDR3 DNA is TGCGCCAGCAGCCAAGATAAAGGGGGCCTAGCGGGGAAAATTTACGAGCAGTACTTC.

This clonotype was seen repeatedly, ten times or more. The V and J genes are TRBV6-2 or TRBV6-3 and TRBJ2-1; D not resolved. Trimming took 2 bases from V and 3 from J, leaving 5 bases between them. This CDR3 is 13 amino acids long. Germline assignment: CDR1 MNHEY and CDR2 SVGEGT. The CDR3 reads CASSYRNYNEQFF. The CDR3 nucleotides read TGTGCCAGCAGTTACAGGAACTACAATGAGCAGTTCTTC.

Many counts were recorded for this clonotype. This chain links TRBV5-1 with TRBJ2-3; no clear D gene. The ends were cut back, 0 bases at V and 6 bases at J, with 2 bases in the middle. Germline V CDR1 and CDR2: SGHRS, YFSETQ. The CDR3 contains 11 residues. The CDR3 reads CASSLDDTQYF. The DNA of the CDR3 is TGCGCCAGCAGCTTGGACGATACGCAGTATTTT.

This clonotype was recorded many times. The chain couples TRBV9 to TRBJ2-1; possible D gene TRBD2, 5 bases. The CDR3 extends over 14 amino acids. Trimming cost V 0 bases and J 7 bases, with 11 bases left between them. Germline assignment: CDR1 SGDLS and CDR2 YYNGEE. Here the CDR3 DNA reads TGTGCCAGCAGCGTAGACCGGGGTCGGAATGAGCAGTTCTTC. This gives the protein CASSVDRGRNEQFF.

This clonotype was seen ten or more times. The chain combines TRBV4-1 with TRBJ2-7; either TRBD1 or TRBD2 may supply D (5 bases each). CDR1 and CDR2 from the germline V gene are MGHRA and YSYEKL. This CDR3 has 14 amino acids. V lost 5 bases and J lost 0, with 11 bases in between. CDR3 nucleotides: TGCGCCAGCAGCTTCCGGGACCACTCCTACGAGCAGTACTTC. Translated, it gives CASSFRDHSYEQYF.

Ten or more counts support this clonotype. V gene TRBV7-2 combines with J gene TRBJ2-7, with TRBD2 matching over 9 bases. The CDR3 spans 14 residues. Trimming cost V 6 bases and J 5 bases; bases outside gene matches: 8. The V gene's germline CDR1 is SGHTA and CDR2 FQGNSA. The CDR3 sequence: CASREGLANHEQYF. In nucleotides, the CDR3 is TGTGCCAGCAGAGAAGGACTAGCGAACCACGAGCAGTACTTC.

This clonotype was detected ten times or more. The chain recombines TRBV20-1 with TRBJ2-5; the D gene is possibly TRBD2 (5 bases). The germline V and J ends were trimmed by 6 bases and 5 bases, with 16 bases remaining between them. Germline CDR1 reads DFQATT; CDR2 reads SNEGSKA (reference sequence). This CDR3 comprises 13 residues. The CDR3 spells CSAPTRLGETQYF. The CDR3 coding sequence is TGCAGTGCCCCAACTAGACTGGGCGAGACCCAGTACTTC.

Ten or more counts support this clonotype. This chain joins TRBV7-2 and TRBJ2-3; 7 bases line up with TRBD2. Germline V lookup: CDR1 SGHTA, CDR2 FQGNSA. This CDR3 is built from 15 residues. With 5 bases clipped from V and 3 bases from J, the junction kept 8 bases outside the gene matches. The CDR3 bases are TGTGCCAGCAGCGTAGGGACTATAGGAACAGATACGCAGTATTTT. This encodes CASSVGTIGTDTQYF.

This clonotype was detected many times. The chain employs TRBV20-1 and TRBJ2-7; D is undetermined. Germline CDR1 and CDR2: DFQATT and SNEGSKA (reference sequence). Between the trimmed V and J ends, which lost 4 bases and 3 bases, there was a span of 19 bases. The CDR3 extends over 15 amino acids. CDR3 in DNA: TGCAGTGCTAAGGTCGTTAAACCGCCTTACTACGAGCAGTACTTC. It yields the protein CSAKVVKPPYYEQYF.

By its share, this clonotype is medium-sized. V gene TRBV29-1 combines with J gene TRBJ1-1; D is perhaps TRBD1 (5 bases). Trimming removed 0 bases from V and 3 bases from J, with 17 bases in between. This CDR3 has 16 residues. The V gene's germline CDR1 is SQVTM and CDR2 ANQGSEA. CDR3 in amino acids: CSVEDLPGRAHTEAFF. The CDR3 DNA reads TGCAGCGTTGAAGATCTCCCAGGGAGGGCGCACACTGAAGCTTTCTTT.

Ten or more counts support this clonotype. V usage is TRBV6-5 and J usage is TRBJ2-1; D not resolved. The CDR3 is 11 residues long. V was pared by 6 bases and J by 13 bases, with 13 bases between. CDR1 and CDR2 from the germline V gene are MNHEY and SVGAGI. CDR3 amino acids: CASSTPLEQFF. For the CDR3, the DNA is TGTGCCAGCAGCACTCCGCTTGAACAGTTCTTC.

In its sample, this clonotype was seen many times. The genes are TRBV7-2 and TRBJ1-6; 7 nucleotides align to TRBD1. The CDR3 runs 14 residues. V lost 6 bases to trimming and J lost 4 bases; unmatched junction nucleotides: 3. Germline CDR1 and CDR2: SGHTA and FQGNSA. Here the CDR3 DNA reads TGTGCCAGCAGACCGGGACAGTATAATTCACCCCTCCACTTT. Protein: CASRPGQYNSPLHF.

This clonotype was seen many times. V usage is TRBV6-5 and J usage is TRBJ1-5; the match to TRBD1 covers 9 bases. The CDR3 loop spans 12 amino acids. Germline CDR1 reads MNHEY; CDR2 reads SVGAGI. V was clipped by 9 bases and J by 5 bases; unmatched bases: 2. CDR3 DNA sequence: TGTGCCAGTAGGACAGGGGATCAGCCCCAGCATTTT. It yields the protein CASRTGDQPQHF.

Judged by abundance, this clonotype is medium-sized (0.01 to 0.1%). This chain uses TRBV29-1 with TRBJ2-3; 11 bases align to TRBD2. Trimming cost V 4 bases and J 3 bases; bases outside gene matches: 3. CDR3 size: 14 residues. From germline, CDR1 is SQVTM and CDR2 ANQGSEA. The chain's CDR3 is CSVGLAGGTDTQYF. The CDR3 DNA sequence: TGCAGCGTTGGGCTAGCGGGGGGTACAGATACGCAGTATTTT.

This clonotype was detected ten times or more. CDR3 coding DNA: TGTGCCAGTTCTTTTTCCCGGAAGGCCGACACTGAAGCTTTCTTT. It specifies CASSFSRKADTEAFF. V gene TRBV19 combines with J gene TRBJ1-1; no firm D call. Germline V gene data show CDR1 as LNHDA and CDR2 as SQIVND (reference sequence). The CDR3 runs to 15 residues. The germline V and J ends were trimmed by 8 bases and 3 bases, with 19 bases remaining between them.

This clonotype occurred many times. The chain has TRBV7-2 and TRBJ1-1; tentatively, D is TRBD1 (5 bases). This CDR3 comprises 14 residues. From germline, CDR1 is SGHTA and CDR2 FQGNSA. The germline V and J ends were trimmed by 3 bases and 3 bases, with 11 bases remaining between them. CDR3 DNA sequence: TGTGCCAGCAGCTTCAAGGGGCAGGACACTGAAGCTTTCTTT. Protein sequence: CASSFKGQDTEAFF.

This clonotype was detected ten times or more. The chain carries TRBV20-1 and TRBJ2-4; D gene ambiguous. CDR1 DFQATT and CDR2 SNEGSKA come from the germline V gene (reference sequence). The CDR3 contains 15 residues. V was cut by 3 bases and J by 3 bases, with 15 bases left in between. The CDR3 DNA sequence: TGCAGTGCTAGGGCTGGGATTTTCGGCAAAAACATTCAGTACTTC. This translates into CSARAGIFGKNIQYF.

This clonotype was seen at least ten times. This chain uses TRBV20-1 with TRBJ2-2; the match to TRBD2 covers 10 bases. Germline values: CDR1 DFQATT, CDR2 SNEGSKA (reference sequence). V was pared by 0 bases and J by 5 bases, with 6 bases of the junction left unmatched. CDR3 length equals 16 residues. CDR3 region: CSARDGASGGTGELFF. The CDR3 region has the DNA TGCAGTGCTAGAGATGGAGCTAGCGGGGGTACCGGGGAGCTGTTTTTT.

The chain has TRBV15 and TRBJ2-5; D is possibly TRBD2 (5 bases). V lost 5 bases and J lost 4, with 8 bases in between. In germline, CDR1 is LNHNV, CDR2 YYDKDF (reference sequence). This CDR3 has 12 amino acids. The CDR3 region is CATSVLGETQYF. CDR3 in DNA: TGTGCCACCAGCGTACTAGGAGAGACCCAGTACTTC.

This chain joins TRBV30 and TRBJ2-3, with D possibly TRBD2 on 5 matching bases. The V end lost 1 base, the J end lost 6 bases, and 8 bases lay between the germline ends. The CDR3 consists of 12 residues. Germline assignment: CDR1 GTSNPN and CDR2 SVGIG (reference sequence). CDR3 in amino acids: CAWSGGLDTQYF. The CDR3 bases are TGTGCCTGGAGTGGAGGGCTGGATACGCAGTATTTT. Drawing the rest from reference TRBV30 and TRBJ2-3, the complete variable domain is SQTIHQWPATLVQPVGSPLSLECTVEGTSNPNLYWYRQAAGRGLQLLFYSVGIGQISSEVPQNLSASRPQDRQFILSSKKLLLSDSGFYLCAWSGGLDTQYFGPGTRLTVL.

This clonotype was seen repeatedly, ten times or more. The CDR3 reads CASSLNSLETQYF. The CDR3 coding sequence is TGTGCCAGCAGCTTAAACTCTCTAGAGACCCAGTACTTC. The genes are TRBV7-9 and TRBJ2-5; no clear D gene. The length of the CDR3 is 13 residues. Germline CDR1 and CDR2: SEHNR and FQNEAQ (reference sequence). Trimming cost V 2 bases and J 4 bases, with 8 bases left between them. Variable domain in full (rest from reference TRBV7-9 and TRBJ2-5): DTGVSQNPRHKITKRGQNVTFRCDPISEHNRLYWYRQTLGQGPEFLTYFQNEAQLEKSRLLSDRFSAERPKGSFSTLEIQRTEQGDSAMYLCASSLNSLETQYFGPGTRLLVL.

This chain joins TRBV12-3 or TRBV12-4 and TRBJ1-2; D remains unclear. Trimming took 6 bases from V and 5 from J, leaving 19 bases between them. The CDR3 covers 15 residues. This CDR3 reads CASSPRVDRSYGYTF. CDR3 bases: TGTGCCAGCAGCCCACGGGTCGATCGAAGTTATGGCTACACCTTC.

The chain is built from TRBV12-3 or TRBV12-4 and TRBJ1-1; D ambiguous. V lost 5 bases, J lost 0 bases, and 13 bases lay in between. The CDR3 is 15 amino acids. Here the CDR3 reads CASSPTRTVNTEAFF. The CDR3 DNA follows: TGTGCCAGCAGTCCAACCAGGACGGTGAACACTGAAGCTTTCTTT.

This clonotype was detected only a few times. It is unclear where the CDR3 begins or ends on the DNA, so no DNA is shown, and the CDR3 is as TCRdb lists it. The chain employs TRBV5-1 and TRBJ2-5; the table's D gene call, TRBD2, was not cross checked with the DNA. The CDR3 is 19 amino acids in total, end residues counted. Per germline, CDR1 SGHRS and CDR2 YFSETQ. CDR3 residues: CASSFYICSASNREETQYF.

At least ten counts were recorded for this clonotype. The V gene is TRBV5-4, the J gene TRBJ2-1, with TRBD2 matching 9 bases. V shed 4 bases and J 5 bases; nucleotides not matched to a gene: 10. The CDR3 has 16 amino acids. Germline CDR1 is SGHNT and CDR2 is YYREEE (reference sequence). CDR3 in DNA: TGTGCCAGCAGCCGATCTAGCGGGGTACTCGACAATGAGCAGTTCTTC. It is translated as CASSRSSGVLDNEQFF.

This clonotype appeared many times. This chain links TRBV5-1 with TRBJ2-7, with D tentatively TRBD1 or TRBD2 (5 bases each). Deletions cut 4 bases from V and 2 bases from J, with 16 bases between. The CDR3 covers 15 residues. The germline V gene has CDR1 SGHRS and CDR2 YFSETQ. This chain's CDR3 is CASSLFGTETYEQYF. The CDR3 DNA follows: TGCGCCAGCAGCCTCTTCGGGACGGAAACCTACGAGCAGTACTTC.

This clonotype was found many times. The chain combines TRBV12-5 with TRBJ2-5, with D perhaps TRBD1 (5 bases). Germline loops: CDR1 LGHNT, CDR2 FRNRAP. The CDR3 length is 11 residues. Trimming removed 8 bases at V and 5 bases at J, with 9 bases between. The CDR3 loop reads CASLGAETQYF. Here the CDR3 DNA reads TGTGCTAGTCTTGGGGCGGAGACCCAGTACTTC.